What follows describes a single T cell receptor (beta chain). The sample originates from a study of T cell changes during pregnancy in multiple sclerosis. Some clones are missing from TCRdb's copy, which holds only in-frame ones; the method was immunoSEQ multiplex PCR. The sample has 70,000 to 80,000 clones, less than 90% seen once; the top ten hold approximately 3.3%. Germline trimming cut 5 bases from V and 5 bases from J; bases unmatched to any gene: 5. This CDR3 has 15 amino acids. Germline CDR1 and CDR2: SGHTA and FQGTGA. The sequence came from a female donor with multiple sclerosis, enrolled in a pregnancy study. This chain uses TRBV7-3 with TRBJ2-3; 12 nucleotides line up with TRBD2. This specimen consisted of peripheral blood, obtained before pregnancy. In DNA form, the CDR3 reads TGTGCCAGCAGCCTGACTAGCGGGGGCGGAGATACGCAGTATTTT. Residues: CASSLTSGGGDTQYF.